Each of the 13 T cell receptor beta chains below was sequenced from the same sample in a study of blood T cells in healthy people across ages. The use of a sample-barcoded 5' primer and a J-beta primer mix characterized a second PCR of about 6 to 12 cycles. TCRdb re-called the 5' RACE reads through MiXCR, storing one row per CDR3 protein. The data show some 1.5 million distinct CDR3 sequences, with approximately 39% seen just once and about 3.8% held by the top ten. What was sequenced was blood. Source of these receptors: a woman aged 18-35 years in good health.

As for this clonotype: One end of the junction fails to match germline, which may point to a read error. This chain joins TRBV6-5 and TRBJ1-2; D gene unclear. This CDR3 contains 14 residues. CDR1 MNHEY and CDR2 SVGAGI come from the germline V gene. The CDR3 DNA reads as TGTGCCAGCAGTTACTCGCGGACCAGCTATAGCTACACCTTC. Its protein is CASSYSRTSYSYTF.

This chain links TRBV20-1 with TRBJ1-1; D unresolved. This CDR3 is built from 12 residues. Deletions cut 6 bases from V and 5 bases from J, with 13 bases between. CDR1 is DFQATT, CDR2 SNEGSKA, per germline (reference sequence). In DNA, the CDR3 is TGCAGTGCCCCTCGGGGAGGGACTGAAGCTTTCTTT. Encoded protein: CSAPRGGTEAFF.

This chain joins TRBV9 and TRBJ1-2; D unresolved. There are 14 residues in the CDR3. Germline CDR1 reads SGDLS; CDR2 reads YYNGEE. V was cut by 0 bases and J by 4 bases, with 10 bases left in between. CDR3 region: CASSVDTVRYGYTF. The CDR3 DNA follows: TGTGCCAGCAGCGTAGACACGGTTCGCTATGGCTACACCTTC.

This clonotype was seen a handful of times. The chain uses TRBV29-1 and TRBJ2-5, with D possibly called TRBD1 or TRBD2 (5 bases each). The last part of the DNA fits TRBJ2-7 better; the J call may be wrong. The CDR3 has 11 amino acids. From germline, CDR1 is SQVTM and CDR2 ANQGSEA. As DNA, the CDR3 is TGCAGCGTTGAGACGGGGCTCGAGCAGTACTTC. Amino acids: CSVETGLEQYF.

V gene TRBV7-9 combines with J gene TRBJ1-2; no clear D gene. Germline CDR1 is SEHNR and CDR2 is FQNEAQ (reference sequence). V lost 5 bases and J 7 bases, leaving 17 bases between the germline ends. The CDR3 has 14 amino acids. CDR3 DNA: TGTGCCAGCAGCCAAACCTTATTACCTGGTGGCTACACCTTC. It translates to CASSQTLLPGGYTF.

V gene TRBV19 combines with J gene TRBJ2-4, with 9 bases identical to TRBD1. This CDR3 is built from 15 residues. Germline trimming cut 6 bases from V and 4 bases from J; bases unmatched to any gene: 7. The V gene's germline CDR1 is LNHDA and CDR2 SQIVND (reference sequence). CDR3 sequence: CASRRGQGPKNIQYF. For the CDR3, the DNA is TGTGCCAGTAGAAGGGGACAGGGACCAAAAAACATTCAGTACTTC.

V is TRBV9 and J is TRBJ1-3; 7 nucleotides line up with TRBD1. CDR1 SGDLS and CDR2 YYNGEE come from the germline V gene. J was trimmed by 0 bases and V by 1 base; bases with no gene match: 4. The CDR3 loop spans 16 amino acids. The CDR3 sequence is CASSVRGQNSGNTIYF. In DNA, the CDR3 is TGTGCCAGCAGCGTAAGGGGACAGAACTCTGGAAACACCATATATTTT. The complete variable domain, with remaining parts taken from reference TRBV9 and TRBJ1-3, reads DSGVTQTPKHLITATGQRVTLRCSPRSGDLSVYWYQQSLDQGLQFLIQYYNGEERAKGNILERFSAQQFPDLHSELNLSSLELGDSALYFCASSVRGQNSGNTIYFGEGSWLTVV.

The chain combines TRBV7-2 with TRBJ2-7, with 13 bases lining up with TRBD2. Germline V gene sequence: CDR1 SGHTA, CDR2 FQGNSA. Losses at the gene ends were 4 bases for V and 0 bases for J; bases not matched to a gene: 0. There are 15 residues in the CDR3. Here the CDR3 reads CASSWTSGGSYEQYF. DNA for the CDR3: TGTGCCAGCAGCTGGACTAGCGGGGGCTCCTACGAGCAGTACTTC.

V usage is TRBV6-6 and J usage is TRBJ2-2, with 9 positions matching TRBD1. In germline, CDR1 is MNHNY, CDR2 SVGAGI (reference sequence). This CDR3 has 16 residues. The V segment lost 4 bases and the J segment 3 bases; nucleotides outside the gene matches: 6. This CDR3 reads CASSFPGTGHTGELFF. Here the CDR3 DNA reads TGTGCCAGCAGTTTCCCTGGGACAGGGCACACCGGGGAGCTGTTTTTT.

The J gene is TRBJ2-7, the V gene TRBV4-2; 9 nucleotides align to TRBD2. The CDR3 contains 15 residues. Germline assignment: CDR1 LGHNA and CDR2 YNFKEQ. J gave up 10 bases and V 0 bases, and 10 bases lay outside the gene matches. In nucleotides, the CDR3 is TGTGCCAGCAGCCAAGAGATGGGACTAGCTAGGTCCCAGTACTTC. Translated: CASSQEMGLARSQYF.

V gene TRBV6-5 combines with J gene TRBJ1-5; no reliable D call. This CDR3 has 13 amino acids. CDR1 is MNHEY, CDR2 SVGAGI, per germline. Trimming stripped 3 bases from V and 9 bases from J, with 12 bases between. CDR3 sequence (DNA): TGTGCCAGCAGTTATAATAGGTGGTGGCCCCAGCATTTT. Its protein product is CASSYNRWWPQHF.

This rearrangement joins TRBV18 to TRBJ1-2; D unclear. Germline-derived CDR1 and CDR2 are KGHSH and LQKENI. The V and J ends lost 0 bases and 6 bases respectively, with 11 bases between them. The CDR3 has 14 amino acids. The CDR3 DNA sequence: TGTGCCAGCTCACCACCCGTGGCTAGGAATGGCTACACCTTC. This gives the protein CASSPPVARNGYTF. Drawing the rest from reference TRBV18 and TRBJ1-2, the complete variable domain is NAGVMQNPRHLVRRRGQEARLRCSPMKGHSHVYWYRQLPEEGLKFMVYLQKENIIDESGMPKERFSAEFPKEGPSILRIQQVVRGDSAAYFCASSPPVARNGYTFGSGTRLTVV.

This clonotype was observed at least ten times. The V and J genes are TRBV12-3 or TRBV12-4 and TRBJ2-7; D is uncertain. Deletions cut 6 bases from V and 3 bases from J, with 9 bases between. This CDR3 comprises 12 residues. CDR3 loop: CASSIDHYEQYF. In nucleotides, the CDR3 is TGTGCCAGCAGCATCGATCACTACGAGCAGTACTTC.